This section outlines one TCR beta chain sequence together with its context. Its antigen is undetermined. Healthy individuals of Caucasian origin from Russia, aged about 6 to 100, served as donors. CDR3 size: 15 residues. V lost 5 bases, J lost 4 bases, and 17 bases lay in between. Germline V gene lookup returns CDR1 MNHEY and CDR2 SMNVEV (reference sequence). Primed by a sample-barcoded 5' primer and a J-beta primer mix, a second PCR proceeded for about 6 to 12 cycles. TCRdb recomputed calls from the 5' RACE reads with MiXCR, one row per CDR3 protein. The sample has about 1.1 million distinct CDR3 sequences, roughly two fifths seen once. The data belong to a study of blood T cells in healthy people across ages. Whole-study findings and limits: A strong correlation between TCR beta diversity and naive T cell percentage was seen. When one million T cells were used, diversity estimates were thought to be underestimates. The unknown donor CMV status may have confounded expanded clonotype changes.

The chain has TRBV27 and TRBJ1-2, with a possible D match to TRBD1 (6 bases). The sequenced material came from blood. The TCR sequence derives from a young man in good health. CDR3 nucleotide sequence: TGTGCCAGCAGTCGTACAGGGACAACAACCTATGGCTACACCTTC. Encoded protein: CASSRTGTTTYGYTF.